Listed below are T cell receptor beta chains from one sample, sequenced in a study of T cells in Graves' hyperthyroidism and ophthalmopathy. From the multiplex PCR reads, TCRdb called clonotypes with MiXCR, one entry per CDR3 protein. Counted here are more than 450,000 distinct CDR3 sequences, 14% occurring once; the ten biggest clones make up around 14%. Sequenced material: blood. The receptor source for this set is a woman between 35 and 50 years old with Graves' hyperthyroidism. Both conserved end residues are part of each CDR3. D genes are given only for firm matches. Some rows mark clone size as missing; the rest say once, few, many or name a class of expanded clone.

j_call clone_size v_call d_call cdr3_nt cdr3_aa
TRBJ2-5 many TRBV9 TRBD2 TGTGCCAGCAGCGTCCAAACCGGGACTAGCGGGTTCAAAGAGACCCAGTACTTC CASSVQTGTSGFKETQYF
TRBJ1-1 few TRBV7-3 - TGTGCCAGCAGCTTACACAGCCGAGTAGAGAACACTGAAGCTTTCTTT CASSLHSRVENTEAFF
TRBJ2-5 many TRBV27 - TGTGCCAGCAGTTTATTTGGAGTCCAAGAGACCCAGTACTTC CASSLFGVQETQYF
TRBJ2-7 few TRBV6-2/TRBV6-3 - TGTGCCAGCAGTCTGATTGGCCGCTCCTACGAGCAGTACTTC CASSLIGRSYEQYF
TRBJ2-3 many TRBV28 - TGTGCCAGCGGTTCTAGCACAGATACGCAGTATTTT CASGSSTDTQYF
TRBJ2-5 - TRBV10-2 - TGCGCCAGCACTGGGAAAACCCCGGAGACCCAGTACTTC CASTGKTPETQYF
TRBJ1-5 - TRBV29-1 - TGCAGCGTTGGACAGGATAGCAATCAGCCCCAGCATTTT CSVGQDSNQPQHF
TRBJ2-1 - TRBV30 - TGTGCCTGGGGGTCTTACAATGGGCAGTTCTTC CAWGSYNGQFF
TRBJ2-3 many TRBV20-1 TRBD2 TGCAGTGCTAGAGATCCAGCGGGAGGGACAGATACGCAGTATTTT CSARDPAGGTDTQYF
TRBJ2-3 many TRBV2 - TGTGCCAGCAGTGAACAGGGGAGGGGAGATACGCAGTATTTT CASSEQGRGDTQYF